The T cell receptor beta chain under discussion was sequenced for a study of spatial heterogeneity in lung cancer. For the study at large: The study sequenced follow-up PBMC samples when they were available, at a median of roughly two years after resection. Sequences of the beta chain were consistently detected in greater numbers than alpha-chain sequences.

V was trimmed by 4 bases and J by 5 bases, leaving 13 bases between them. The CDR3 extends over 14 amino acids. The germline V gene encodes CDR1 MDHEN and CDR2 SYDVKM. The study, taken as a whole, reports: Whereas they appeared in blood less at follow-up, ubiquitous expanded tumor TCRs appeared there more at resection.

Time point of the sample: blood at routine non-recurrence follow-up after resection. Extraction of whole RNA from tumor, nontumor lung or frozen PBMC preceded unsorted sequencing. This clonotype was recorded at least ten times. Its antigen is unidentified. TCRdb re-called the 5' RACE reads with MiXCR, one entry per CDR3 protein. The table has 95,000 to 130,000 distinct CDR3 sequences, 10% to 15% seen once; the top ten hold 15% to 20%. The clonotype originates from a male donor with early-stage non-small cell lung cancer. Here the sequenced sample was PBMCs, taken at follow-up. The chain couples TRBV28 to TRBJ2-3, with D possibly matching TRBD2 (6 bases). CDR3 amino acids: CASSWRAGLDTQYF. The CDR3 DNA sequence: TGTGCCAGCAGTTGGAGGGCGGGTTTAGATACGCAGTATTTT.